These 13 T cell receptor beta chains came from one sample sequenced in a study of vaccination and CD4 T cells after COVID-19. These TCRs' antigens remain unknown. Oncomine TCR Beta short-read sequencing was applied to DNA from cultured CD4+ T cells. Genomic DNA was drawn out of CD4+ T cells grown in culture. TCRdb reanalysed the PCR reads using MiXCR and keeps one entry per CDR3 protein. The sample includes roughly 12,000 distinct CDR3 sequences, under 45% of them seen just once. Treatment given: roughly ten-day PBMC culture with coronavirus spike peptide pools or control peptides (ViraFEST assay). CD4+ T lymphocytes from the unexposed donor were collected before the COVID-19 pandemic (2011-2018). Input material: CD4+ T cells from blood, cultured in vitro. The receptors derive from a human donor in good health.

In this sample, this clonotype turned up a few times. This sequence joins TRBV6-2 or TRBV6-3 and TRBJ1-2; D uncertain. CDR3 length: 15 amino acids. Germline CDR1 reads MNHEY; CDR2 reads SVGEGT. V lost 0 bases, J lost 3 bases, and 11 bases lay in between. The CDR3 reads CASSYSTGGHYGYTF. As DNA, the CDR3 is TGTGCCAGCAGTTACTCAACCGGAGGTCACTATGGCTACACCTTC.

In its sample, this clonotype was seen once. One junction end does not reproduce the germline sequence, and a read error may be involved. Written as DNA, the CDR3 is TGTGCCAGCTTCCCGGGAAACTTTGGCTACACCTTC. It specifies CASFPGNFGYTF. The rearrangement uses TRBV6-1 and TRBJ1-2; D is uncertain. CDR3 size: 12 residues. Germline CDR1 and CDR2: MNHNS and SASEGT.

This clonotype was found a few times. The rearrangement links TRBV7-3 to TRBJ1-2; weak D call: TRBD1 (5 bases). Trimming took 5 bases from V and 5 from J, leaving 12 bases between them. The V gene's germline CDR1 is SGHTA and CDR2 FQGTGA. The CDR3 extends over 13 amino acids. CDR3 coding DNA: TGTGCCAGCAGCACGGGACTCGGATATGGCTACACCTTC. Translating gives CASSTGLGYGYTF. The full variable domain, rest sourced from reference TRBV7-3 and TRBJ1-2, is GAGVSQTPSNKVTEKGKYVELRCDPISGHTALYWYRQSLGQGPEFLIYFQGTGAADDSGLPNDRFFAVRPEGSVSTLKIQRTERGDSAVYLCASSTGLGYGYTFGSGTRLTVV.

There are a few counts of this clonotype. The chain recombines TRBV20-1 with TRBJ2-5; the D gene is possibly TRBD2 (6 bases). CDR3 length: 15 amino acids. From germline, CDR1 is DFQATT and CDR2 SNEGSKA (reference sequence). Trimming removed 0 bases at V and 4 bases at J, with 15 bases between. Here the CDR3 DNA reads TGCAGTGCTAGAGAGGGACTTTCTCCCGGAGAGACCCAGTACTTC. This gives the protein CSAREGLSPGETQYF.

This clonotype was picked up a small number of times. The CDR3 protein is CASSSGTGRGADTQYF. In nucleotides, the CDR3 is TGTGCCAGCAGCTCCGGGACAGGGAGGGGGGCAGATACGCAGTATTTT. The chain carries TRBV7-2 and TRBJ2-3; 9 positions agree with TRBD1. Germline V lookup: CDR1 SGHTA, CDR2 FQGNSA. V trimming: 4 bases; J trimming: 4 bases; junction bases outside the gene matches: 9. CDR3 length equals 16 residues.

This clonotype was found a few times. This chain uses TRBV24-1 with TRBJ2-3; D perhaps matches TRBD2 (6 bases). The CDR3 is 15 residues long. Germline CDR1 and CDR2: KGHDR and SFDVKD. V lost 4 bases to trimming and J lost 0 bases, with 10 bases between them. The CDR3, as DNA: TGTGCCACCAGTGAGGAGGGTAGGAGCACAGATACGCAGTATTTT. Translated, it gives CATSEEGRSTDTQYF.

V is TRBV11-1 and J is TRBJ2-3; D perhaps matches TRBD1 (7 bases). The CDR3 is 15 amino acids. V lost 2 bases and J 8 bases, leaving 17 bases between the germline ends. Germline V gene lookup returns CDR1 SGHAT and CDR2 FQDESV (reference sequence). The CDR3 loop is CASSLQKRAGGTQYF. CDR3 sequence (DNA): TGTGCCAGCAGCTTACAGAAGCGGGCAGGGGGTACGCAGTATTTT.

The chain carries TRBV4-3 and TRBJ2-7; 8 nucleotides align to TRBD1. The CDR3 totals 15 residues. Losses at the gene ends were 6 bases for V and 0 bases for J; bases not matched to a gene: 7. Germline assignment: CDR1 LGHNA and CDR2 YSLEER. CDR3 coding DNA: TGCGCCAGCAGTCGGGACAGGAGATACTCCTACGAGCAGTACTTC. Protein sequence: CASSRDRRYSYEQYF.

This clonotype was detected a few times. Written as DNA, the CDR3 is TGTGCCAGTAGTATGGGACAAGCCTCTGGGGCCAACGTCCTGACTTTC. It is translated as CASSMGQASGANVLTF. J is TRBJ2-6 and V is TRBV19, with D perhaps matching TRBD1 (6 bases). Germline assignment: CDR1 LNHDA and CDR2 SQIVND (reference sequence). V lost 3 bases to trimming and J lost 0 bases, with 9 bases between them. This CDR3 spans 16 amino acids.

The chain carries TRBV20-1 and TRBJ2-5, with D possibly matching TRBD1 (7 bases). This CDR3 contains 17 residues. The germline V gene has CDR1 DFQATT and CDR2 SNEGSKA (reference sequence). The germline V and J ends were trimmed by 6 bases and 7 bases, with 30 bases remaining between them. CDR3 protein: CSANKPQGGSSLPTQYF. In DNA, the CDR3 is TGCAGTGCCAACAAACCTCAGGGGGGTTCGAGCCTTCCGACCCAGTACTTC.

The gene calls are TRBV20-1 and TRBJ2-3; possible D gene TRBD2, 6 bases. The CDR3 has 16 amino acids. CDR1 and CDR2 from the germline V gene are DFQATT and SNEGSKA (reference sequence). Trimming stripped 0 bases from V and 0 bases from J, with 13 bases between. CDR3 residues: CSARDVGGVSTDTQYF. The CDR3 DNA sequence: TGCAGTGCTAGAGACGTTGGCGGGGTTAGCACAGATACGCAGTATTTT.

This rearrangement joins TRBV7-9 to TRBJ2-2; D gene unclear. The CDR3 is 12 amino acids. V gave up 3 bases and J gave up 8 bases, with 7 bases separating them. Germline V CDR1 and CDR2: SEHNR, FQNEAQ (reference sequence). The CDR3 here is CASSLLWGELFF. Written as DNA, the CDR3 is TGTGCCAGCAGCTTGCTCTGGGGGGAGCTGTTTTTT. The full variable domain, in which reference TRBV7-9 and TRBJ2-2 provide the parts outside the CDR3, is DTGVSQNPRHKITKRGQNVTFRCDPISEHNRLYWYRQTLGQGPEFLTYFQNEAQLEKSRLLSDRFSAERPKGSFSTLEIQRTEQGDSAMYLCASSLLWGELFFGEGSRLTVL.

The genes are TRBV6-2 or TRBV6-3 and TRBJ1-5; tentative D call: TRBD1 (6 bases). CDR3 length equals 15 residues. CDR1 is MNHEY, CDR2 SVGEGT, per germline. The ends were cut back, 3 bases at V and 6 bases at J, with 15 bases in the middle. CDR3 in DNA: TGTGCCAGCAGTTATCCCGGGGGCTTAAGTCAGCCCCAGCATTTT. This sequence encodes CASSYPGGLSQPQHF.